This T cell receptor (beta chain) was profiled in a study of blood T cell repertoires in COVID-19. At the level of the study: The analysed material was cDNA or gDNA that came from T cells, B-cell-depleted T cells, or PBMCs.

CDR1 SNHLY and CDR2 FYNNEI come from the germline V gene. With 2 bases removed from V and 0 bases from J, the gap between germline ends came to 8 bases. The length of the CDR3 is 15 residues. This table comes from immunoSEQ multiplex PCR, and its TCRdb copy is limited to in-frame clones, with some not included. This sample has fewer than 15,000 clones, with approximately 76% found just once. This clonotype was obtained from a woman over 75 with acute or convalescent COVID-19. V gene TRBV2 combines with J gene TRBJ1-5; no definite D call. Sequenced sample: peripheral blood. The CDR3 protein is CASSETRSSNQPQHF. CDR3 sequence (DNA): TGTGCCAGCAGTGAAACCCGGAGTAGCAATCAGCCCCAGCATTTT.